The 20 T cell receptor beta chains in this list originate from one sample, sequenced in a study of CD8+ T cells in alopecia areata. After isolation, RNA underwent reverse transcription to generate cDNA as the sequencing template. TCRdb's table, derived via immunoSEQ multiplex PCR, lists solely in-frame clones and lacks some. This sample has approximately 150,000 clones, with around 47% found just once. The sample taken for sequencing was CD4+ T cells sorted from blood. The receptor source for this set is a human donor with alopecia areata.

This clone has only a few counts. V gene TRBV27 combines with J gene TRBJ1-2; 7 bases match TRBD1. The V gene's germline CDR1 is MNHEY and CDR2 SMNVEV (reference sequence). The CDR3 has 15 amino acids. Losses at the gene ends were 5 bases for V and 6 bases for J; bases not matched to a gene: 12. The CDR3 protein is CASSVDRATIDGYTF. DNA of the CDR3: TGTGCCAGCAGTGTAGACAGGGCAACTATCGATGGCTACACCTTC.

This chain links TRBV5-1 with TRBJ2-7; D ambiguous. Germline assignment: CDR1 SGHRS and CDR2 YFSETQ. The CDR3 extends over 11 amino acids. Trimming left V 1 base short and J 5 bases short, with 4 bases between. The CDR3 spells CASSLLHEQYF. CDR3 DNA sequence: TGCGCCAGCAGCTTGCTCCACGAGCAGTACTTC.

The genes are TRBV7-3 and TRBJ2-3; D not resolved. This CDR3 spans 13 amino acids. CDR1 and CDR2 (germline): SGHTA, FQGTGA. The germline V and J ends were trimmed by 4 bases and 6 bases, with 11 bases remaining between them. CDR3 coding DNA: TGTGCCAGCAGCTCCCTCACCATGGATACGCAGTATTTT. Amino acid sequence: CASSSLTMDTQYF.

This clone was counted between two and nine times. The chain carries TRBV4-1 and TRBJ2-5; weak D call: TRBD2 (6 bases). The CDR3 runs 16 residues. V lost 3 bases and J lost 5, with 19 bases in between. Per germline, CDR1 MGHRA and CDR2 YSYEKL. CDR3 region: CASSQPSRGLGETQYF. CDR3 coding DNA: TGCGCCAGCAGCCAGCCTTCGCGGGGATTAGGGGAGACCCAGTACTTC.

This sequence joins TRBV5-4 and TRBJ2-1; 8 positions match TRBD2. From germline, CDR1 is SGHNT and CDR2 YYREEE (reference sequence). The CDR3 has 16 residues. V was pared by 5 bases and J by 2 bases, with 9 bases of the junction left unmatched. The CDR3 region has the DNA TGTGCCAGCAGTGAAGGGCTCGGGAGGGCCTACAATGAGCAGTTCTTC. Translating it yields CASSEGLGRAYNEQFF.

This sequence joins TRBV7-3 and TRBJ2-7; D gene ambiguous. V lost 6 bases and J lost 6, with 12 bases in between. The CDR3 runs 12 residues. CDR1 and CDR2 from the germline V gene are SGHTA and FQGTGA. CDR3 sequence (DNA): TGTGCCAGCAGTCTATCGGGCGGCGAGCAGTACTTC. This sequence encodes CASSLSGGEQYF.

There are a few counts of this clone. The genes are TRBV6-6 and TRBJ1-1, with no clear D. This CDR3 has 14 amino acids. The germline V and J ends were trimmed by 2 bases and 2 bases, with 9 bases remaining between them. Germline CDR1 and CDR2: MNHNY and SVGAGI (reference sequence). CDR3 protein: CASSYRQSNTEAFF. For the CDR3, the DNA is TGTGCCAGCAGTTACCGGCAAAGTAACACTGAAGCTTTCTTT.

This chain links TRBV11-2 with TRBJ2-5, with D uncertain. Trimming cost V 5 bases and J 6 bases, with 13 bases left between them. CDR3 length equals 13 residues. The germline V gene has CDR1 SGHAT and CDR2 FQNNGV. CDR3 nucleotides: TGTGCCAGCAGCACCGGGTTGGGCCAGACCCAGTACTTC. Translated, it gives CASSTGLGQTQYF.

The rearrangement joins TRBV7-6 to TRBJ2-1, with 8 positions matching TRBD2. In germline, CDR1 is SGHVS, CDR2 FNYEAQ. This CDR3 has 13 amino acids. V shed 8 bases and J 9 bases; nucleotides not matched to a gene: 9. CDR3 sequence reads: CASLGTRSFEQFF. CDR3 sequence (DNA): TGTGCCAGCCTGGGGACTAGATCTTTTGAGCAGTTCTTC.

The V and J genes are TRBV30 and TRBJ1-1; no definite D call. The CDR3 totals 11 residues. The germline V gene has CDR1 GTSNPN and CDR2 SVGIG (reference sequence). Trimming pared 1 base from V and 2 bases from J, leaving 2 bases between. This chain's CDR3 is CAWSDNTEAFF. In DNA, the CDR3 is TGTGCCTGGAGTGATAACACTGAAGCTTTCTTT.

This clone has more than one count but fewer than ten. The V call is TRBV29-1, the J call TRBJ2-6; 8 bases map to TRBD2. Germline V lookup: CDR1 SQVTM, CDR2 ANQGSEA. V shed 6 bases, J shed 3 bases, and the junction held 4 bases outside the gene matches. This CDR3 spans 14 amino acids. In DNA, the CDR3 is TGCAGCGTAAGCGGGAGACTTGGGGCCAACGTCCTGACTTTC. Its protein is CSVSGRLGANVLTF.

Details on this clone: Other DNA sequences in this sample translate to the same CDR3. The J gene is TRBJ2-7, the V gene TRBV4-1; 12 bases agree with TRBD2. This CDR3 has 15 residues. The ends lost 1 base at V and 4 bases at J; junction bases unmatched: 2. CDR1 MGHRA and CDR2 YSYEKL come from the germline V gene. CDR3 sequence: CASSQGLAGVYEQYF. The CDR3 coding sequence is TGCGCCAGCAGCCAAGGACTAGCGGGAGTATACGAGCAGTACTTC.

This chain connects TRBV20-1 to TRBJ2-5; no definite D call. The CDR3 contains 11 residues. Germline V gene sequence: CDR1 DFQATT, CDR2 SNEGSKA (reference sequence). The ends were cut back, 1 base at V and 4 bases at J, with 4 bases in the middle. The DNA of the CDR3 is TGCAGTGCTAGAGCGCCAGAGACCCAGTACTTC. It encodes CSARAPETQYF.

The chain combines TRBV9 with TRBJ2-3, with 9 bases lining up with TRBD2. The CDR3 sequence is 16 residues long. J was trimmed by 5 bases and V by 2 bases; bases with no gene match: 9. Germline loops: CDR1 SGDLS, CDR2 YYNGEE. Here the CDR3 reads CASSVRGGRALDTQYF. In DNA, the CDR3 is TGTGCCAGCAGCGTCCGTGGCGGGAGGGCCTTAGATACGCAGTATTTT.

The chain couples TRBV5-6 to TRBJ2-1; weak D call: TRBD2 (6 bases). Looked up from germline, CDR1 is SGHDT and CDR2 is YYEEEE. Trimming left V 5 bases short and J 11 bases short, with 14 bases between. CDR3 size: 12 residues. CDR3 residues: CASRGAGRQQFF. Written as DNA, the CDR3 is TGTGCCAGCAGAGGGGCGGGGAGGCAGCAGTTCTTC.

This chain joins TRBV7-9 and TRBJ2-5; D may correspond to TRBD1 or TRBD2 (5 bases each). V lost 2 bases to trimming and J lost 4 bases, with 14 bases between them. Germline V gives CDR1 SEHNR, CDR2 FQNEAQ (reference sequence). This CDR3 spans 15 amino acids. As DNA, the CDR3 is TGTGCCAGCAGCTTAAGTGGGGGAGAAATAGAGACCCAGTACTTC. Translated: CASSLSGGEIETQYF.

This clone was observed a single time. The chain's CDR3 is CASSRTGTETQYF. The CDR3 bases are TGTGCCAGCAGTCGTACCGGGACAGAGACCCAGTACTTC. The chain carries TRBV28 and TRBJ2-5; tentatively, D is TRBD1 or TRBD2 (5 bases each). The CDR3 contains 13 residues. Trimming removed 5 bases at V and 4 bases at J, with 11 bases between. Germline V gives CDR1 MDHEN, CDR2 SYDVKM.

The chain uses TRBV10-3 and TRBJ2-3; no definite D call. The V gene's germline CDR1 is ENHRY and CDR2 SYGVKD. The CDR3 runs to 11 residues. The V and J ends lost 9 bases and 0 bases respectively, with 4 bases between them. The CDR3, as DNA: TGTGCCATGCGAAGCACAGATACGCAGTATTTT. Its translation is CAMRSTDTQYF.

The rearrangement links TRBV29-1 to TRBJ2-5, with D possibly TRBD1 on 6 matching bases. CDR1 SQVTM and CDR2 ANQGSEA come from the germline V gene. Deletions cut 5 bases from V and 9 bases from J, with 10 bases between. The CDR3 is made up of 10 amino acids. The CDR3 sequence is CSVSTGSQYF. In DNA form, the CDR3 reads TGCAGCGTTTCAACAGGGTCCCAGTACTTC.

This chain connects TRBV30 to TRBJ2-5; D is ambiguous. CDR1 and CDR2 from the germline V gene are GTSNPN and SVGIG (reference sequence). The CDR3 length is 11 residues. V dropped 0 bases and J dropped 4 bases, with 3 bases sitting between them. CDR3 residues: CAWSVPETQYF. CDR3 bases: TGTGCCTGGAGTGTACCAGAGACCCAGTACTTC.